This T cell receptor beta chain was identified in a study of patients and donors after allogeneic stem cell transplantation. Trimming cost V 2 bases and J 2 bases; bases outside gene matches: 4. This CDR3 is 15 amino acids long. Germline V lookup: CDR1 KGHDR, CDR2 SFDVKD. Via MiXCR, TCRdb re-called the RT-PCR reads, giving one row per CDR3 protein. The sample records about 960,000 distinct CDR3 sequences, 15% to 20% being singletons. This clonotype has just a few counts. The sequence came from a human donor who was either an allogeneic HSCT recipient or a stem cell or donor lymphocyte infusion donor (not recorded which). It is not recorded whose cells these are; they may come from a transplant donor. Sequenced material: blood, either unsorted or a sorted T cell fraction (not recorded which). The chain recombines TRBV24-1 with TRBJ2-7; the match to TRBD1 covers 8 bases. The DNA for the CDR3 is TGTGCCACCAGTGATTCTCGGACAGGGCCCTACGAGCAGTACTTC. This gives the protein CATSDSRTGPYEQYF.